Shown below are 13 T cell receptor beta chains from a single sample sequenced in a study of identical twins. In TCRdb, the 5' RACE reads were re-called with MiXCR into one record per CDR3 protein. Here the sample spans 1,800,000 or so distinct CDR3 sequences, less than 40% being singletons. The sample taken for sequencing was cord blood. All receptors come from a newborn girl in good health.

This clonotype has more than one count but fewer than ten. The gene calls are TRBV9 and TRBJ1-1, with a possible D match to TRBD1 (6 bases). Trimming cost V 3 bases and J 5 bases, with 20 bases left between them. CDR1 and CDR2 (germline): SGDLS, YYNGEE. CDR3 length: 16 residues. For the CDR3, the DNA is TGTGCCAGCAGCGAGGGAGGGGGGATGGTCGGAACTGAAGCTTTCTTT. Its translation: CASSEGGGMVGTEAFF.

This clonotype was counted once. The chain is built from TRBV28 and TRBJ1-6; 8 bases agree with TRBD1. V lost 8 bases and J lost 7; bases outside the gene matches: 16. The CDR3 covers 17 residues. Looked up from germline, CDR1 is MDHEN and CDR2 is SYDVKM. CDR3 nucleotides: TGTGCCAGCTCACGAGGAATACGACAGGGGAAGAATTCACCCCTCCACTTT. Amino acid sequence: CASSRGIRQGKNSPLHF.

V is TRBV7-9 and J is TRBJ2-1, with D uncertain. Trimming took 2 bases from V and 6 from J, leaving 11 bases between them. Germline V gene sequence: CDR1 SEHNR, CDR2 FQNEAQ (reference sequence). This CDR3 comprises 14 residues. CDR3 loop: CASSLKSPSNEQFF. CDR3 sequence (DNA): TGTGCCAGCAGCTTAAAATCTCCCTCCAATGAGCAGTTCTTC.

The gene calls are TRBV6-6 and TRBJ2-7; D possibly corresponds to TRBD1 (6 bases). This CDR3 region has 15 residues. The germline gives CDR1 MNHNY, CDR2 SVGAGI (reference sequence). V was trimmed by 6 bases and J by 0 bases, leaving 15 bases between them. The CDR3 sequence is CASSSPGDPSYEQYF. The CDR3 coding sequence is TGTGCCAGCAGCTCTCCAGGGGACCCCTCCTACGAGCAGTACTTC.

The chain joins TRBV9 to TRBJ1-3; tentative D call: TRBD1 (6 bases). With 7 bases removed from V and 0 bases from J, the gap between germline ends came to 11 bases. The germline V gene encodes CDR1 SGDLS and CDR2 YYNGEE. The CDR3 contains 14 residues. CDR3 sequence (DNA): TGTGCCAGCTCTGGGGGCCTCTCTGGAAACACCATATATTTT. Protein: CASSGGLSGNTIYF. The whole variable domain, filled in from reference TRBV9 and TRBJ1-3, reads DSGVTQTPKHLITATGQRVTLRCSPRSGDLSVYWYQQSLDQGLQFLIQYYNGEERAKGNILERFSAQQFPDLHSELNLSSLELGDSALYFCASSGGLSGNTIYFGEGSWLTVV.

The rearrangement uses TRBV5-1 and TRBJ2-4; tentative D call: TRBD2 (6 bases). The last part of the DNA fits TRBJ2-5 better; the J call may be wrong. Germline CDR1 and CDR2: SGHRS and YFSETQ. The CDR3 contains 15 residues. DNA for the CDR3: TGCGCCAGCAGCTCCGAGTTAACTAGCACGAAGACCCAGTACTTC. This sequence encodes CASSSELTSTKTQYF.

J is TRBJ2-5 and V is TRBV11-2; D possibly matches TRBD1 or TRBD2 (5 bases each). The V gene's germline CDR1 is SGHAT and CDR2 FQNNGV. The CDR3 totals 15 residues. Trimming cost V 5 bases and J 4 bases, with 17 bases left between them. CDR3 in amino acids: CASSLALGAGETQYF. The CDR3 nucleotides read TGTGCCAGCAGCCTAGCTTTAGGGGCGGGAGAGACCCAGTACTTC.

V is TRBV12-3 or TRBV12-4 and J is TRBJ2-7; tentatively, D is TRBD1 (6 bases). Trimming cost V 6 bases and J 5 bases, with 11 bases left between them. The CDR3 length is 12 residues. The CDR3 DNA sequence: TGTGCCAGCAGCACCCACAGGGACGAGCAGTACTTC. This gives the protein CASSTHRDEQYF.

Only a few counts were recorded for this clonotype. The chain employs TRBV5-1 and TRBJ1-2; D is undetermined. Germline V gives CDR1 SGHRS, CDR2 YFSETQ. The germline V and J ends were trimmed by 0 bases and 8 bases, with 20 bases remaining between them. The length of the CDR3 is 16 residues. CDR3 sequence: CASSLGVYGVYEGYTF. CDR3 in DNA: TGCGCCAGCAGCTTGGGTGTCTACGGTGTTTATGAAGGCTACACCTTC.

V and J are TRBV24-1 and TRBJ2-5, with 8 bases lining up with TRBD1. Germline trimming cut 4 bases from V and 2 bases from J; bases unmatched to any gene: 5. The CDR3 sequence is 15 residues long. Germline-derived CDR1 and CDR2 are KGHDR and SFDVKD. The CDR3, as DNA: TGTGCCACCAGTGACCCGGGACAGGAACAAGAGACCCAGTACTTC. Amino acids: CATSDPGQEQETQYF.

V gene TRBV6-5 combines with J gene TRBJ2-4; 11 positions match TRBD1. The germline V gene has CDR1 MNHEY and CDR2 SVGAGI. This CDR3 has 17 amino acids. V shed 2 bases and J 0 bases; nucleotides not matched to a gene: 3. Here the CDR3 reads CASSYPGQGEAKNIQYF. Written as DNA, the CDR3 is TGTGCCAGCAGTTACCCGGGACAGGGGGAAGCCAAAAACATTCAGTACTTC.

This sequence joins TRBV11-1 and TRBJ2-3, with D unresolved. V was shortened by 1 base and J by 5 bases, with 7 bases between the two germline ends. The V gene's germline CDR1 is SGHAT and CDR2 FQDESV (reference sequence). The CDR3 sequence is 13 residues long. DNA for the CDR3: TGTGCCAGCAGCTTAGGGTTTGTAGATACGCAGTATTTT. Residues: CASSLGFVDTQYF.

This clonotype turned up a few times. The V call is TRBV3-1, the J call TRBJ2-1; D gene uncertain. Germline CDR1 LGHDT, CDR2 YNNKEL (reference sequence). Trimming took off 0 bases at V and 5 bases at J, with 8 bases between the two ends. The CDR3 consists of 14 residues. The CDR3 nucleotides read TGTGCCAGCAGCCAAGATCGGGTGAACAATGAGCAGTTCTTC. Its protein is CASSQDRVNNEQFF.